A selection of T cell receptor beta chains follows, all from one sample in a study of monozygotic twins with inflammatory bowel disease. From the 5' RACE reads, TCRdb lists one entry per CDR3 protein and no DNA. In all, the sample yields 90,000 to 110,000 distinct CDR3 sequences. Sequenced: blood. These receptors all come from a human donor with ulcerative colitis or Crohn's disease, or a healthy co-twin of an affected twin (not recorded which). Both conserved end residues are part of each CDR3.

v_gene	j_gene	CDR3aa
TRBV6-5	TRBJ1-2	CASSYIGNLGGYTF
TRBV18	TRBJ1-1	CASSPAGPEAFF
TRBV20-1	TRBJ2-4	CSARGANKNIQYF
TRBV28	TRBJ2-1	CASSFPDRDPYNEQFF
TRBV20-1	TRBJ2-5	CSASSGTAQETQYF
TRBV4-1	TRBJ2-1	CASSCSGIWNNEQFF
TRBV18	TRBJ2-5	CASSYDSQETQYF
TRBV12-3/TRBV12-4	TRBJ2-7	CASSHLYEQYF
TRBV20-1	TRBJ1-1	CSADQGTGTEAFF
TRBV11-2	TRBJ2-7	CASSFGSLYEQYF
TRBV27	TRBJ1-5	CASSSRLRGNQPQHF
TRBV11-2	TRBJ2-1	CASRKTGTSGGLWNEQFF
TRBV12-3/TRBV12-4	TRBJ2-3	CASRGQGAITDTQYF
TRBV11-2	TRBJ2-2	CASSRSALGGLNTGELFF
TRBV18	TRBJ1-1	CASSLSGTMNTEAFF
TRBV3-1	TRBJ2-1	CASSLPWGYEQFF
TRBV20-1	TRBJ1-1	CSARLSQGATEAFF
TRBV5-4	TRBJ2-2	CASSLGGGVGELFF
TRBV10-3	TRBJ1-2	CAISGQDYGYTF
TRBV29-1	TRBJ2-1	CSGGITSGGDEQFF
TRBV5-1	TRBJ2-7	CASSFFAKSYEQYF
TRBV5-4	TRBJ2-5	CASSFFGAETQYF
TRBV4-1	TRBJ2-1	CASSQDNGQARNEQFF
TRBV29-1	TRBJ2-4	CSVVGDLAKNIQYF
TRBV18	TRBJ1-1	CASGRQALNTEAFF
TRBV5-4	TRBJ2-3	CASSLRLAGEVTDTQYF
TRBV6-1	TRBJ2-6	CASATRSGANVLTF
TRBV28	TRBJ2-5	CASSLVADGGETQYF
TRBV9	TRBJ2-3	CASSVWMGTGQDTQYF
TRBV7-9	TRBJ2-6	CASSPIGGANVLTF
TRBV10-2	TRBJ1-6	CASSRQIPYNSPLHF
TRBV13	TRBJ1-2	CASSHDRNYGYTF
TRBV19	TRBJ2-1	CASSGLSLNEQFF
TRBV7-2	TRBJ2-7	CASSITGSGSYEQYF
TRBV7-9	TRBJ2-1	CASSLGIAGGRNNEQFF
TRBV9	TRBJ2-3	CASSITGQFTDTQYF
TRBV19	TRBJ1-1	CASSADIGATEAFF
TRBV7-8	TRBJ1-4	CASSLDRGREKLFF
TRBV9	TRBJ2-1	CASSWVGNPTYNEQFF
TRBV29-1	TRBJ2-7	CSVPRGQTSYEQYF
TRBV20-1	TRBJ1-2	CSARAPDRMGYTF
TRBV5-1	TRBJ1-6	CASSFGGQGNSPLHF
TRBV5-6	TRBJ1-5	CASSLFGSGGGQPQHF
TRBV20-1	TRBJ2-1	CSATDFSGSNNEQFF
TRBV18	TRBJ1-1	CASSPLGSQNTEAFF
TRBV6-5	TRBJ2-2	CASSWTETGELFF
TRBV5-6	TRBJ1-2	CASSLGQGALGYTF
TRBV2	TRBJ1-5	CASSAGDSRYQPQHF